This T cell receptor (beta chain) was captured in a study of T cells in tuberculosis. Study context: T cells were selected with CD1B tetramers loaded with glucose monomycolate. This South African cohort compared adolescents with or without latent tuberculosis against adults with active tuberculosis. Study-level points and caveats: A GMM-specific repertoire classifier reached about 89% accuracy, AUROC 0.90.

The sample's time point: new active TB diagnosis, blood taken before or within 7 days of starting treatment. The CDR3 totals 16 residues. CDR1 SGHNT and CDR2 YENEEA come from the germline V gene. V lost 3 bases to trimming and J lost 2 bases; unmatched junction nucleotides: 8. Libraries were prepared by immunoSEQ multiplex PCR; TCRdb keeps only in-frame clonotypes and omits some of them. The sample holds about 38,000 clones, approximately 94% seen once. For this clone: Its target is unknown.

This TCR was sampled from an adult with tuberculosis. The sequencing used PBMCs, collected at tuberculosis diagnosis. The V and J genes are TRBV11-3 and TRBJ1-1; TRBD1 matches 8 bases. CDR3 in amino acids: CASSLGTGTGNTEAFF. In DNA form, the CDR3 reads TGTGCCAGCAGCTTGGGGACCGGGACAGGAAACACTGAAGCTTTCTTT.